This passage covers 9 T cell receptor beta chains from one sample sequenced in a study of shared clonotypes between healthy human individuals. Data came from immunoSEQ multiplex PCR; TCRdb stores just in-frame clones and leaves some out. Among approximately 1.5 million clones listed, around 98% were seen once. Sequenced: naive CD4+ T cells sorted from blood. Subset of the sample: CD45RA+ positively selected. These receptors all come from a man in his thirties or forties in good health.

The V and J genes are TRBV5-1 and TRBJ2-7; perhaps TRBD1 as D (6 bases). This CDR3 region has 12 residues. Between the trimmed V and J ends, which lost 4 bases and 6 bases, there was a span of 11 bases. Germline-derived CDR1 and CDR2 are SGHRS and YFSETQ. In DNA form, the CDR3 reads TGCGCCAGCAGCATACAGGGTTCCGAGCAGTACTTC. Its protein is CASSIQGSEQYF.

The CDR3 DNA sequence: TGTGCCAGTAGTCCCCGGCCGACTCGAGGAGCTTTCTTT. This encodes CASSPRPTRGAFF. The chain carries TRBV19 and TRBJ1-1; D call uncertain. Trimming took 5 bases from V and 10 from J, leaving 17 bases between them. The germline V gene encodes CDR1 LNHDA and CDR2 SQIVND (reference sequence). CDR3 size: 13 residues.

For this clone: Additional DNA sequences in this sample encode the identical CDR3. The V call is TRBV5-1, the J call TRBJ2-5, with 9 bases that match TRBD1. V gave up 0 bases and J gave up 5 bases; unmatched junction bases: 5. CDR1 is SGHRS, CDR2 YFSETQ, per germline. The CDR3 has 15 amino acids. Here the CDR3 DNA reads TGCGCCAGCAGCTTGGGGGACAGGGCAGGGGAGACCCAGTACTTC. This gives the protein CASSLGDRAGETQYF.

The gene calls are TRBV15 and TRBJ2-5; D is tentatively TRBD1 or TRBD2 (6 bases each). Germline loops: CDR1 LNHNV, CDR2 YYDKDF (reference sequence). CDR3 length: 13 amino acids. V was shortened by 5 bases and J by 2 bases, with 9 bases between the two germline ends. The CDR3 protein is CATSLGGQETQYF. The CDR3 DNA is TGTGCCACCAGCTTAGGGGGGCAAGAGACCCAGTACTTC.

The rearrangement uses TRBV5-4 and TRBJ1-2; 8 nucleotides line up with TRBD1. CDR1 and CDR2 (germline): SGHNT, YYREEE (reference sequence). The CDR3 covers 15 residues. The trim removed 4 bases at V and 2 bases at J, leaving 7 bases unmatched. CDR3 nucleotides: TGTGCCAGCAGCGAGAGACAGGGGTCAAACTATGGCTACACCTTC. Translated, it gives CASSERQGSNYGYTF.

This rearrangement joins TRBV18 to TRBJ1-3; the D is unclear. Germline lookup yields CDR1 KGHSH and CDR2 LQKENI. The CDR3 loop spans 16 amino acids. Trimming shortened V by 3 bases and J by 4 bases, and 16 bases separated the two germline ends. CDR3 nucleotide sequence: TGTGCCAGCTCACCTCTCCGGGGTGGAGCGGGAAACACCATATATTTT. Encoded protein: CASSPLRGGAGNTIYF.

The rearrangement uses TRBV27 and TRBJ2-1; the D is unclear. This CDR3 is 13 amino acids long. Germline V gene sequence: CDR1 MNHEY, CDR2 SMNVEV (reference sequence). Trimming pared 5 bases from V and 13 bases from J, leaving 18 bases between. CDR3 bases: TGTGCCAGCAGTCCGAGGACGATGGGTTTTCAGTTCTTC. It yields the protein CASSPRTMGFQFF.

V usage is TRBV2 and J usage is TRBJ2-7; 8 bases fit TRBD1. CDR3 length equals 17 residues. J gave up 6 bases and V 5 bases, and 18 bases lay outside the gene matches. Germline CDR1 and CDR2: SNHLY and FYNNEI. The CDR3 is CASSRRGTGQVSSEQYF. In nucleotides, the CDR3 is TGTGCCAGCAGTCGTAGAGGGACGGGACAGGTGAGCTCCGAGCAGTACTTC. Complete variable domain (other parts from reference TRBV2 and TRBJ2-7): EPEVTQTPSHQVTQMGQEVILRCVPISNHLYFYWYRQILGQKVEFLVSFYNNEISEKSEIFDDQFSVERPDGSNFTLKIRSTKLEDSAMYFCASSRRGTGQVSSEQYFGPGTRLTVT.

The V and J genes are TRBV28 and TRBJ2-5, with 9 bases matching TRBD1. Germline CDR1 and CDR2: MDHEN and SYDVKM. This CDR3 is 16 amino acids long. J was trimmed by 1 base and V by 5 bases; bases with no gene match: 8. The CDR3, as DNA: TGTGCCAGCAGTCTAAGACAGGGGGTCTTCCAAGAGACCCAGTACTTC. Translating gives CASSLRQGVFQETQYF. Drawing the rest from reference TRBV28 and TRBJ2-5, the complete variable domain is DVKVTQSSRYLVKRTGEKVFLECVQDMDHENMFWYRQDPGLGLRLIYFSYDVKMKEKGDIPEGYSVSREKKERFSLILESASTNQTSMYLCASSLRQGVFQETQYFGPGTRLLVL.